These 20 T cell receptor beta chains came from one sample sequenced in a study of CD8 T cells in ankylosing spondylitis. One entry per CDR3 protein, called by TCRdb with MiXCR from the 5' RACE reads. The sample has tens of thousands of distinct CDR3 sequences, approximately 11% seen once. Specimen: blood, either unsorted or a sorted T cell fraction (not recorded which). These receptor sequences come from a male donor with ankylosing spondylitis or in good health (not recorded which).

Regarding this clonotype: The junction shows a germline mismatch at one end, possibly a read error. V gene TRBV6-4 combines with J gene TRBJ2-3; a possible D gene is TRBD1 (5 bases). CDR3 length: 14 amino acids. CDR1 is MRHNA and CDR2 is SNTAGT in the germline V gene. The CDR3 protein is CASSLDTSTGTQYF. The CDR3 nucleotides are TGTGCCAGCAGTTTGGACACCAGCACAGGTACGCAGTATTTT.

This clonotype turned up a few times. The CDR3 loop reads CASSLSYRDRQETQYF. As DNA, the CDR3 is TGTGCCAGCAGCTTAAGCTATAGGGACAGACAAGAGACCCAGTACTTC. The gene calls are TRBV11-2 and TRBJ2-5; 7 bases match TRBD1. The ends lost 2 bases at V and 2 bases at J; junction bases unmatched: 8. Germline CDR1 and CDR2: SGHAT and FQNNGV. This CDR3 region has 16 residues.

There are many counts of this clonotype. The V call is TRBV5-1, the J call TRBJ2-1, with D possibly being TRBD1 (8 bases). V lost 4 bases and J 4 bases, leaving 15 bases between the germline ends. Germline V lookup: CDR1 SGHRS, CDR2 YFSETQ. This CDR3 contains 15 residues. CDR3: CASSKGQGLYNEQFF. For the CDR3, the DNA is TGCGCCAGCAGCAAAGGACAGGGACTATACAATGAGCAGTTCTTC.

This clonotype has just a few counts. CDR3 sequence: CASSLGGMEFF. The CDR3 nucleotides read TGTGCCAGCAGCCTCGGCGGGATGGAGTTCTTC. The V call is TRBV6-5, the J call TRBJ2-1, with D perhaps matching TRBD2 (6 bases). From germline, CDR1 is MNHEY and CDR2 SVGAGI. The CDR3 consists of 11 residues. Trimming shortened V by 6 bases and J by 14 bases, and 14 bases separated the two germline ends.

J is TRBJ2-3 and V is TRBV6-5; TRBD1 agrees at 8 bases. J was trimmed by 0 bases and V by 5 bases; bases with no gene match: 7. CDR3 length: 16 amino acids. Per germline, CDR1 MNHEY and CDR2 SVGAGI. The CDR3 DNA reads TGTGCCAGCAGTACCGACAGGGGCTTTAGCACAGATACGCAGTATTTT. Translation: CASSTDRGFSTDTQYF.

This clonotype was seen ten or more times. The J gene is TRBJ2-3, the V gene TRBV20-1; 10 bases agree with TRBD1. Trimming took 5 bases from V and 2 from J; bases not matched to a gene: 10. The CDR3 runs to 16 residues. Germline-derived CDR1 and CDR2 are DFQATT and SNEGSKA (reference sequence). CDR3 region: CSARPGQGSHTDTQYF. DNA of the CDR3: TGCAGTGCTCGTCCGGGACAGGGGTCACACACAGATACGCAGTATTTT.

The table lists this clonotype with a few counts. The DNA for the CDR3 is TGTGCCACACAGGAGAGCTCTGGAAACACCATATATTTT. Protein sequence: CATQESSGNTIYF. The J gene is TRBJ1-3, the V gene TRBV25-1, with D possibly being TRBD1 (5 bases). V lost 10 bases and J 0 bases, leaving 10 bases between the germline ends. Germline V gene sequence: CDR1 MGHDK, CDR2 SYGVNS. The CDR3 is made up of 13 amino acids.

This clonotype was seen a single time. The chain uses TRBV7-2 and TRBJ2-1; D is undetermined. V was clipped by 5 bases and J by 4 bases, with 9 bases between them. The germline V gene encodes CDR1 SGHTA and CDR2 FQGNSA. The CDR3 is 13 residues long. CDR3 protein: CASSPHAYNEQFF. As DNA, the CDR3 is TGTGCCAGCAGCCCGCACGCGTACAATGAGCAGTTCTTC.

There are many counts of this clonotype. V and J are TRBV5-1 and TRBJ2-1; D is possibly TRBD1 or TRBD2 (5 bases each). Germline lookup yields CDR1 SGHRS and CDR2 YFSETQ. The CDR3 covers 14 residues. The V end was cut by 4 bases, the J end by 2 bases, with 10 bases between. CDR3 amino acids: CASSVEGPYNEQFF. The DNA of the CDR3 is TGCGCCAGCAGCGTCGAGGGGCCCTACAATGAGCAGTTCTTC.

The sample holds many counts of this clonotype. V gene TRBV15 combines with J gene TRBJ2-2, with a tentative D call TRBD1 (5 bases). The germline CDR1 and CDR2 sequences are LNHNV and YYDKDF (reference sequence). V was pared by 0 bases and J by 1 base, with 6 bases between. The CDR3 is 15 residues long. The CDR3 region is CATSRDQGNTGELFF. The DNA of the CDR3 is TGTGCCACCAGCAGAGATCAGGGGAACACCGGGGAGCTGTTTTTT. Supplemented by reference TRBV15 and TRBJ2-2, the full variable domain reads DAMVIQNPRYQVTQFGKPVTLSCSQTLNHNVMYWYQQKSSQAPKLLFHYYDKDFNNEADTPDNFQSRRPNTSFCFLDIRSPGLGDTAMYLCATSRDQGNTGELFFGEGSRLTVL.

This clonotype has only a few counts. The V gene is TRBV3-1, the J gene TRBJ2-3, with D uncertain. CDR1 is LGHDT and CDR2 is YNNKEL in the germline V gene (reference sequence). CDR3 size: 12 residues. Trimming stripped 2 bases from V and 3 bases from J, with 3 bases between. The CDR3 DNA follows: TGTGCCAGCAGCCAACGGACAGATACGCAGTATTTT. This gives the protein CASSQRTDTQYF.

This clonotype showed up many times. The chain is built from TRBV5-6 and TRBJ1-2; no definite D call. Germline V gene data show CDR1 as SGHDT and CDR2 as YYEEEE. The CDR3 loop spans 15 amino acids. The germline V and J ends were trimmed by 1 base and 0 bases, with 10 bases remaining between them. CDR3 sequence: CASSLFDISNYGYTF. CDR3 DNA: TGTGCCAGCAGCTTGTTCGACATCTCTAACTATGGCTACACCTTC. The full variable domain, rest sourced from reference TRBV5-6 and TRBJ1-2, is DAGVTQSPTHLIKTRGQQVTLRCSPKSGHDTVSWYQQALGQGPQFIFQYYEEEERQRGNFPDRFSGHQFPNYSSELNVNALLLGDSALYLCASSLFDISNYGYTFGSGTRLTVV.

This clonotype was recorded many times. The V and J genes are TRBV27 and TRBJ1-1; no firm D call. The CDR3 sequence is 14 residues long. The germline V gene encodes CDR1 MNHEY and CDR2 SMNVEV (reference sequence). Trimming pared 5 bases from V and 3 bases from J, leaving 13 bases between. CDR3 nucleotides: TGTGCCAGCAGTCGCCTGGGTAGGGACACTGAAGCTTTCTTT. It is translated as CASSRLGRDTEAFF.

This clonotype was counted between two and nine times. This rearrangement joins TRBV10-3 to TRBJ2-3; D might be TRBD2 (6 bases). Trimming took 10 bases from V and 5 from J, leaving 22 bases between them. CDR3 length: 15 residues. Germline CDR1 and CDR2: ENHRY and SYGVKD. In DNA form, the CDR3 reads TGTGCCAGCTCAAGGGATATCGGGGGTGGAGATACGCAGTATTTT. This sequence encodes CASSRDIGGGDTQYF.

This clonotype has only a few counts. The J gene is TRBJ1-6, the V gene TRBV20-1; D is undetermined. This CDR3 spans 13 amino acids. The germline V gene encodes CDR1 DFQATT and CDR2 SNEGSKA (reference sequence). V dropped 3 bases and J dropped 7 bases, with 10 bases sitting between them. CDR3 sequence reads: CSASNNLNSPLHF. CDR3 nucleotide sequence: TGCAGTGCTAGTAACAACCTGAATTCACCCCTCCACTTT.

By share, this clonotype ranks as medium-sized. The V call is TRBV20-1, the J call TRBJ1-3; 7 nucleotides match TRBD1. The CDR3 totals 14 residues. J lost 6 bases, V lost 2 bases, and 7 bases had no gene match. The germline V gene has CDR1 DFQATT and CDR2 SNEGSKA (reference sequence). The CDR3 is CSARLNRGLNTIYF. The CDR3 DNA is TGCAGTGCTAGACTAAACAGGGGCCTAAACACCATATATTTT.

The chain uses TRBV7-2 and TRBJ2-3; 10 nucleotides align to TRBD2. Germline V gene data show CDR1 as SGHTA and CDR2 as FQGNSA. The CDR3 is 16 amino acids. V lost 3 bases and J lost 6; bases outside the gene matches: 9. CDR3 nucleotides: TGTGCCAGCAGCTTCGTGCCTAGCGGGGGTGCCGATACGCAGTATTTT. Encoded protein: CASSFVPSGGADTQYF.

The CDR3 region has the DNA TGTGCCAGCAGCTTTCATTCGGGTGAGCAGTTCTTC. This codes for CASSFHSGEQFF. This chain joins TRBV11-3 and TRBJ2-1; D is unresolved. The ends were cut back, 3 bases at V and 9 bases at J, with 9 bases in the middle. Germline CDR1 is SGHNT and CDR2 is YENEEA. This CDR3 has 12 residues.

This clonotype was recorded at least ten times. This CDR3 reads CASSLAGAGELFF. CDR3 in DNA: TGTGCCAGCAGTTTAGCAGGGGCGGGGGAGCTGTTTTTT. The chain uses TRBV12-3 or TRBV12-4 and TRBJ2-2; possible D gene TRBD1, 5 bases. V was shortened by 0 bases and J by 8 bases, with 7 bases between the two germline ends. There are 13 residues in the CDR3.

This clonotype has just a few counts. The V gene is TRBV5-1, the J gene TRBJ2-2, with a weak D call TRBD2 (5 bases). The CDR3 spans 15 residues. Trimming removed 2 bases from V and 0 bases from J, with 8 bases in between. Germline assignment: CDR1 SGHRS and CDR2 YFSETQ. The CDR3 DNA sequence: TGCGCCAGCAGCTTTACGGGGACGAACACCGGGGAGCTGTTTTTT. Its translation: CASSFTGTNTGELFF.